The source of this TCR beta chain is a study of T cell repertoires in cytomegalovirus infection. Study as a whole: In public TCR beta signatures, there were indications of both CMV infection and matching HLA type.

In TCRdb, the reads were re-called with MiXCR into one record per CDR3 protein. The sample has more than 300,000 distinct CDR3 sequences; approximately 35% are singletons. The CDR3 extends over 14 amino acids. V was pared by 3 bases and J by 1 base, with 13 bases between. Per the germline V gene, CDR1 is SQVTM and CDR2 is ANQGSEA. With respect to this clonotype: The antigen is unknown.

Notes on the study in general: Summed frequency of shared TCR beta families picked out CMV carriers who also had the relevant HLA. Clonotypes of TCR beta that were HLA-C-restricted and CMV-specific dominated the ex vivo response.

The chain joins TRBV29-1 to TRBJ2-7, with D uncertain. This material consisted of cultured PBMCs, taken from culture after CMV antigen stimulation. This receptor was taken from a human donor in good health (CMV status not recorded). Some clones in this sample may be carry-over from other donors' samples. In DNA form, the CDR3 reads TGCAGCGTTGATCACGGCCACCCATCCTACGAGCAGTACTTC. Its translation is CSVDHGHPSYEQYF.